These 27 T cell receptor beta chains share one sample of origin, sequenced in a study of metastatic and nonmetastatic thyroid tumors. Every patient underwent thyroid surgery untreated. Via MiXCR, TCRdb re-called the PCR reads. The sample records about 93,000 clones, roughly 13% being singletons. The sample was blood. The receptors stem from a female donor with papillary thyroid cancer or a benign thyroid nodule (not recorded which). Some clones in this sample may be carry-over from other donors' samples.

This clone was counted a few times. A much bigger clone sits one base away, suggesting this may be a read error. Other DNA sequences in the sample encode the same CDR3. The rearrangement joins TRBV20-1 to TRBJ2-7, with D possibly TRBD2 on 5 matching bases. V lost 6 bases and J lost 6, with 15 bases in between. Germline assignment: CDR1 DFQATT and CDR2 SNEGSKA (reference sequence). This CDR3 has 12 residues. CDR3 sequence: CSAPEGGLEQYF. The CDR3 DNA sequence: TGCAGTGCCCCTGAGGGCGGTCTCGAGCAGTACTTC.

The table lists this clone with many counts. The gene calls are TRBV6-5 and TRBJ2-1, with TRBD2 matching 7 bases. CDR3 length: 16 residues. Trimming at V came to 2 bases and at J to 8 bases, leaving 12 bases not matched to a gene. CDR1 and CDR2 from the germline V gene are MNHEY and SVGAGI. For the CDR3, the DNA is TGTGCCAGCAGTTACAGGGGCGGGAGTTTTTCGGATGAGCAGTTCTTC. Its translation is CASSYRGGSFSDEQFF.

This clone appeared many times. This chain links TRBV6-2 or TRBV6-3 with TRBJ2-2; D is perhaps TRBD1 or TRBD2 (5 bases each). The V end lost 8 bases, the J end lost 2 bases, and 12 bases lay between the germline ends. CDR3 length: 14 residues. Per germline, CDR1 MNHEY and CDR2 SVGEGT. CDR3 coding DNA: TGTGCCAGCCGTCGGGACGGTAACACCGGGGAGCTGTTTTTT. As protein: CASRRDGNTGELFF.

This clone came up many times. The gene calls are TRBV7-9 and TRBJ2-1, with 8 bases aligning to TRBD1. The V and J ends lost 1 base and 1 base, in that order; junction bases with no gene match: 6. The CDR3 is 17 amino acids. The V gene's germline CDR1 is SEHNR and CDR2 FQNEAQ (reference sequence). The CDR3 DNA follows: TGTGCCAGCAGCTTAGTCCCTCGGGACAGGTCCTACAATGAGCAGTTCTTC. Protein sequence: CASSLVPRDRSYNEQFF. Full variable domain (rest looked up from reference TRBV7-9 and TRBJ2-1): DTGVSQNPRHKITKRGQNVTFRCDPISEHNRLYWYRQTLGQGPEFLTYFQNEAQLEKSRLLSDRFSAERPKGSFSTLEIQRTEQGDSAMYLCASSLVPRDRSYNEQFFGPGTRLTVL.

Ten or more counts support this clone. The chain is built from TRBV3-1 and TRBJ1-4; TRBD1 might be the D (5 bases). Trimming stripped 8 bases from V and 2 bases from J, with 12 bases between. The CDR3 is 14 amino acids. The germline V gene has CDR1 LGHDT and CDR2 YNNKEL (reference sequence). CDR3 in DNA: TGTGCCAGCGGCGGGAGGGGCACTAATGAAAAACTGTTTTTT. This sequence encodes CASGGRGTNEKLFF.

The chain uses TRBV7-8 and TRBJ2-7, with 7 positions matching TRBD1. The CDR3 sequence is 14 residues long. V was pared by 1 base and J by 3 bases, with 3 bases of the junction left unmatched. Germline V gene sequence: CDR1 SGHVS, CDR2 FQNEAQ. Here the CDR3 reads CASSLGQGHYEQYF. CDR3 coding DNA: TGTGCCAGCAGCTTAGGACAGGGCCACTACGAGCAGTACTTC.

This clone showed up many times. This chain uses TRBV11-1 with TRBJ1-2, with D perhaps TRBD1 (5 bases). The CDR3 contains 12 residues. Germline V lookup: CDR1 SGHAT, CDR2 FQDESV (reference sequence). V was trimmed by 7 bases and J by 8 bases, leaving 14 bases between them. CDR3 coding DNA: TGTGCCAGCACCACCAAGGGGCGCGGCTACACCTTC. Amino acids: CASTTKGRGYTF.

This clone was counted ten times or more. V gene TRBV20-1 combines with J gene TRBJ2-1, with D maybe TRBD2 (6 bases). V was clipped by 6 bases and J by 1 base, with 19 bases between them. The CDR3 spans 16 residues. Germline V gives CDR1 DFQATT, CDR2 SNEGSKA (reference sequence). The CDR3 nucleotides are TGCAGTGCCCCCGGAGAGGGCGGGGCATCCTACAATGAGCAGTTCTTC. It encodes CSAPGEGGASYNEQFF.

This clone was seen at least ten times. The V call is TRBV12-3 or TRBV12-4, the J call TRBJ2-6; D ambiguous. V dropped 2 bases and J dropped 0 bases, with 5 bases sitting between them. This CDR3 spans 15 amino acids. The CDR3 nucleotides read TGTGCCAGCAGTTTATCCAGCTCTGGGGCCAACGTCCTGACTTTC. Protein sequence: CASSLSSSGANVLTF.

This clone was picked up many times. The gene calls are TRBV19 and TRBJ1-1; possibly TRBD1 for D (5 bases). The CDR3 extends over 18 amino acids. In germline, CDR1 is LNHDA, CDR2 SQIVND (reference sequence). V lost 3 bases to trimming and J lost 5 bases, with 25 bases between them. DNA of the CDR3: TGTGCCAGTAGTATGAGGTGGGCCAGGGCTGGTATAGTAACTGAAGCTTTCTTT. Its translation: CASSMRWARAGIVTEAFF. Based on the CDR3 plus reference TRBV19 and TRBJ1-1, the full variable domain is DGGITQSPKYLFRKEGQNVTLSCEQNLNHDAMYWYRQDPGQGLRLIYYSQIVNDFQKGDIAEGYSVSREKKESFPLTVTSAQKNPTAFYLCASSMRWARAGIVTEAFFGQGTRLTVV.

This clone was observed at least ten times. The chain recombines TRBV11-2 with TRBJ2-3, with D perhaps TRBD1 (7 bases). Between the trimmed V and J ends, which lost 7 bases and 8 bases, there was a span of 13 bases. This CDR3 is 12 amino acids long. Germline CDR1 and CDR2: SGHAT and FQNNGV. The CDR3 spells CASKAEGATQYF. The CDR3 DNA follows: TGTGCCAGCAAAGCGGAGGGGGCTACGCAGTATTTT.

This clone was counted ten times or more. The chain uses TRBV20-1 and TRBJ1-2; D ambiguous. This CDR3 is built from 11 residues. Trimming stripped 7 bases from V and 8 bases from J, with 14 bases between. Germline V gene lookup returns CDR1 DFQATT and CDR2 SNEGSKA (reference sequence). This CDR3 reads CSEDSLEGYTF. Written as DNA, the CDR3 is TGCAGTGAAGACTCCTTGGAAGGCTACACCTTC.

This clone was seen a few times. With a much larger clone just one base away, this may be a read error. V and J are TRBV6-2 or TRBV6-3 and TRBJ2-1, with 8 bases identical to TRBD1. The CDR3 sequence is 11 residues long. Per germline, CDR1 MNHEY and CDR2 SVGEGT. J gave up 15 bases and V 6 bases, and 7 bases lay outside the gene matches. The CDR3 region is CASRNRDRWFF. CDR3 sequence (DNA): TGTGCCAGCAGAAACCGGGACAGGTGGTTCTTC.

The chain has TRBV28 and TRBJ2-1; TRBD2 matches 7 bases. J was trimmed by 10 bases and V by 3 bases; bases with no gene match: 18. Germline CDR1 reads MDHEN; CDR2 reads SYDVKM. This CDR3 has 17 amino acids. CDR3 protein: CASSFRVGTNNGMEQFF. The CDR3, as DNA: TGTGCCAGCAGTTTTAGGGTGGGGACTAACAACGGTATGGAGCAGTTCTTC.

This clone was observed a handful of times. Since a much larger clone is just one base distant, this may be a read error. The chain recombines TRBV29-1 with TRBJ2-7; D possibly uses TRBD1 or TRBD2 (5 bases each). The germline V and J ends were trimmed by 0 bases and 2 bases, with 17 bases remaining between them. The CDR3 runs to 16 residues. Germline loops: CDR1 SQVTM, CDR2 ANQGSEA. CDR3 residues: CSVEDHDSGDPYEQYF. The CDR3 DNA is TGCAGCGTTGAAGATCACGACAGTGGGGACCCCTACGAGCAGTACTTC.

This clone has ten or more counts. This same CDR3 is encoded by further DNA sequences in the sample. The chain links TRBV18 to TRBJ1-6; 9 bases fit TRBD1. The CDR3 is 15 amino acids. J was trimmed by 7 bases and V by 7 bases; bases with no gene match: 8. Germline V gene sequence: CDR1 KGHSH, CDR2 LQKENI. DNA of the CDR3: TGTGCCAGCTTGCCGGGGACAGGGAGGAATTCACCCCTCCACTTT. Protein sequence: CASLPGTGRNSPLHF.

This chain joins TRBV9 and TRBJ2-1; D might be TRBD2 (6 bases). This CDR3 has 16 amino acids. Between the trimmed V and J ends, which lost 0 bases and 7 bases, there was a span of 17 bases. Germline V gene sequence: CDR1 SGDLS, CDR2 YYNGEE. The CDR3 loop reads CASSVAGRGGWNEQFF. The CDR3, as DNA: TGTGCCAGCAGCGTAGCGGGAAGGGGAGGATGGAATGAGCAGTTCTTC.

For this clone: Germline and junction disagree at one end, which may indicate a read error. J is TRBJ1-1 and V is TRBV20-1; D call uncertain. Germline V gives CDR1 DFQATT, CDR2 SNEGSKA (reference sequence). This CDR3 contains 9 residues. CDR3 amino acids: CSARGLAIF. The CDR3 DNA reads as TGCAGTGCTAGAGGTCTAGCTATCTTT.

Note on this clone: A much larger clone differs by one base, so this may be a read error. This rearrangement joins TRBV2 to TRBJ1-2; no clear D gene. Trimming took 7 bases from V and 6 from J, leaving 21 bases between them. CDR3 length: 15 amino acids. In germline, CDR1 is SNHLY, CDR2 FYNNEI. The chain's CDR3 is CASKYERVTDNGYTF. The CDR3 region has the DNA TGTGCCAGCAAATACGAACGGGTCACAGATAATGGCTACACCTTC.

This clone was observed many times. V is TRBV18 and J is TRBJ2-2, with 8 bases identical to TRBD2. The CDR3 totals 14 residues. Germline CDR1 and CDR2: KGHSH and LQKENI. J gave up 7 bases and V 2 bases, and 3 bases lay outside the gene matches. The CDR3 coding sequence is TGTGCCAGCTCACCAAGCGGGAGTGACGGGGAGCTGTTTTTT. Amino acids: CASSPSGSDGELFF.

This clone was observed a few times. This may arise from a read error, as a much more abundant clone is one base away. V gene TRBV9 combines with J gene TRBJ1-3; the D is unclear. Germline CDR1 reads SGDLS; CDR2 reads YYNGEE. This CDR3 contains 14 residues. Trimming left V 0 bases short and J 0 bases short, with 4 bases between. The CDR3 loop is CASSVVLSGNTIYF. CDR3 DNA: TGTGCCAGCAGCGTAGTACTCTCTGGAAACACCATATATTTT.

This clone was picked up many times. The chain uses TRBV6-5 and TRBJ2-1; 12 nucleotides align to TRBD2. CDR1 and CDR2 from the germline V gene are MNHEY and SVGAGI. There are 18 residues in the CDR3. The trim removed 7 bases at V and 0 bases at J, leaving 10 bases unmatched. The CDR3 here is CASIFTTSGRSSYNEQFF. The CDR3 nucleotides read TGTGCCAGCATTTTTACGACTAGCGGGAGAAGCTCCTACAATGAGCAGTTCTTC.

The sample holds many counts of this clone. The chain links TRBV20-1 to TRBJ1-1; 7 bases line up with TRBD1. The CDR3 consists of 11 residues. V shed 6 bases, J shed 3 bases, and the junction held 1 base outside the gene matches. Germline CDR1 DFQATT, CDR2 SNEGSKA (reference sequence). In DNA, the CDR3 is TGCAGTGCCCAGGGGGACACTGAAGCTTTCTTT. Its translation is CSAQGDTEAFF.

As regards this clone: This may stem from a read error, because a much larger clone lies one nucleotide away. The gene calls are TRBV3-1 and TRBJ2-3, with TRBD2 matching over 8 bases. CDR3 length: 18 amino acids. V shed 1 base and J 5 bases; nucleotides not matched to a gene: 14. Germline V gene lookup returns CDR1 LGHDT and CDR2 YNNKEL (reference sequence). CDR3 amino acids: CASSQGAGLTGGRDTQYF. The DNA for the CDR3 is TGTGCCAGCAGCCAAGGGGCGGGACTAACGGGAGGGCGAGATACGCAGTATTTT.

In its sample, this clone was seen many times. CDR3 DNA sequence: TGTGCCAGCAGTTACGGGATTCCCGCCTACGAGCAGTACTTC. This translates into CASSYGIPAYEQYF. The genes are TRBV6-2 or TRBV6-3 and TRBJ2-7; no reliable D call. V lost 2 bases to trimming and J lost 2 bases, with 10 bases between them. The CDR3 consists of 14 residues. Germline assignment: CDR1 MNHEY and CDR2 SVGEGT.

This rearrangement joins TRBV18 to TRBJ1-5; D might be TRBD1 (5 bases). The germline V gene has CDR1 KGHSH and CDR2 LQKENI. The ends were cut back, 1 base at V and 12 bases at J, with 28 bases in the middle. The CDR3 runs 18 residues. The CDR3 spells CASSPRTGTQSSSVSQHF. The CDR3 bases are TGTGCCAGCTCACCACGCACAGGCACCCAATCAAGTAGTGTTAGCCAGCATTTT.

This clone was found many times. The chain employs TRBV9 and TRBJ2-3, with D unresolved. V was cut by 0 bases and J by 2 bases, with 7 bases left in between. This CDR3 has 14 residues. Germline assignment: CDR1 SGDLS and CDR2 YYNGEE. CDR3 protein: CASSVVQYTDTQYF. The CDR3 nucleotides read TGTGCCAGCAGCGTAGTTCAGTACACAGATACGCAGTATTTT. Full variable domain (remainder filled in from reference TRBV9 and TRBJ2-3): DSGVTQTPKHLITATGQRVTLRCSPRSGDLSVYWYQQSLDQGLQFLIQYYNGEERAKGNILERFSAQQFPDLHSELNLSSLELGDSALYFCASSVVQYTDTQYFGPGTRLTVL.